The source of this T cell receptor (beta chain) is a study of CD8+ T cells in alopecia areata. This clone has more than one count but fewer than ten. Germline-derived CDR1 and CDR2 are SQVTM and ANQGSEA. The CDR3 covers 12 residues. The authors extracted RNA and reverse transcribed it into cDNA as the sequencing template. Only in-frame clones appear in the TCRdb table, and some are missing; sequencing was by immunoSEQ multiplex PCR. This table holds about 82,000 clones, 51% found once. The chain joins TRBV29-1 to TRBJ2-5, with D possibly matching TRBD1 (5 bases). The J call may be faulty, since TRBJ2-7 better matches the DNA end. This TCR derives from a human donor with alopecia areata. Sequencing was performed on NKG2D-high CD8+ T cells sorted from blood. The CDR3 here is CSVRDRAYEQYF. CDR3 DNA: TGCAGCGTTCGAGACAGAGCCTACGAGCAGTACTTC.